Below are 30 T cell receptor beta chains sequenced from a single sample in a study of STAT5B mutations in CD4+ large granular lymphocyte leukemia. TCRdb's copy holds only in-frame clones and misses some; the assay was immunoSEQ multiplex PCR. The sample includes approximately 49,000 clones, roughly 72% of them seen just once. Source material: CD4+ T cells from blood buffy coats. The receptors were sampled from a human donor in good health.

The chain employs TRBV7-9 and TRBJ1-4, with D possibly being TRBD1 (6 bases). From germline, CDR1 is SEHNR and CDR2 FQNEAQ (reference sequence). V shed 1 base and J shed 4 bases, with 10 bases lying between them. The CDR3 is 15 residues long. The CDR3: CASSLDGGGNEKLFF. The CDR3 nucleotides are TGTGCCAGCAGCTTAGACGGAGGGGGTAATGAAAAACTGTTTTTT. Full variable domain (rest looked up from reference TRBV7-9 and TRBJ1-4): DTGVSQNPRHKITKRGQNVTFRCDPISEHNRLYWYRQTLGQGPEFLTYFQNEAQLEKSRLLSDRFSAERPKGSFSTLEIQRTEQGDSAMYLCASSLDGGGNEKLFFGSGTQLSVL.

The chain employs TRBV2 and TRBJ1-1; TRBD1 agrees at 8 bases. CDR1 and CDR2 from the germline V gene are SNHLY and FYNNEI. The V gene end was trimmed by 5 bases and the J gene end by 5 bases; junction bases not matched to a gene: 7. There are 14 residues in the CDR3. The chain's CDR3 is CASSWQGAGTEAFF. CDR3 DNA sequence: TGTGCCAGCAGTTGGCAGGGGGCTGGTACTGAAGCTTTCTTT.

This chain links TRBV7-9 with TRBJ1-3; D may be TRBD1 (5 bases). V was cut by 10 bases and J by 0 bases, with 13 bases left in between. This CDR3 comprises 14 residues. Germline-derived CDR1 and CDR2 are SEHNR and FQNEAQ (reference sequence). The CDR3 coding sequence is TGTGCCACCCAGTCGGGGGGCTCTGGAAACACCATATATTTT. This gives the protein CATQSGGSGNTIYF.

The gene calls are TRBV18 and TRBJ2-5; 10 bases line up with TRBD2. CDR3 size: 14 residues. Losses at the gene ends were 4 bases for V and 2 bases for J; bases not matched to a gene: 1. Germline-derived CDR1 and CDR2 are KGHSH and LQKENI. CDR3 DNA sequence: TGTGCCAGCTCACGGACTAGCGGACAAGAGACCCAGTACTTC. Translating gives CASSRTSGQETQYF.

CDR3 protein: CASSRTGLGYGYTF. The CDR3 DNA reads TGTGCCAGCAGCAGGACAGGGTTAGGCTATGGCTACACCTTC. The V and J genes are TRBV7-2 and TRBJ1-2, with 8 bases identical to TRBD1. The CDR3 contains 14 residues. Germline CDR1 is SGHTA and CDR2 is FQGNSA. J was trimmed by 4 bases and V by 5 bases; bases with no gene match: 6.

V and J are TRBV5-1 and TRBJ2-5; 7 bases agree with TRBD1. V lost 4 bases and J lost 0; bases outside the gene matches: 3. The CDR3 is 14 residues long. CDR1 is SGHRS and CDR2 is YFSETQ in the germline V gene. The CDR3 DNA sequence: TGCGCCAGCAGCAGGCAGGGGGACCAAGAGACCCAGTACTTC. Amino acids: CASSRQGDQETQYF.

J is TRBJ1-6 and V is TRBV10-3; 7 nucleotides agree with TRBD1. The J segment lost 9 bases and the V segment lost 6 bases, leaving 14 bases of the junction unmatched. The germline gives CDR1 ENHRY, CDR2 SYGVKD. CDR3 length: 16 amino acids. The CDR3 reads CAISPQGSLGLSPLHF. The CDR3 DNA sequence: TGTGCCATCAGCCCACAGGGGTCCCTCGGTCTTTCACCCCTCCACTTT.

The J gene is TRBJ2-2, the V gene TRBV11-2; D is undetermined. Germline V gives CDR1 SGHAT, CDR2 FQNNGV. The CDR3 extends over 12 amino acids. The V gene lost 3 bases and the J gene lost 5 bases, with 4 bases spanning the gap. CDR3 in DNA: TGTGCCAGCAGCTTTGAAACCGGGGAGCTGTTTTTT. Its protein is CASSFETGELFF.

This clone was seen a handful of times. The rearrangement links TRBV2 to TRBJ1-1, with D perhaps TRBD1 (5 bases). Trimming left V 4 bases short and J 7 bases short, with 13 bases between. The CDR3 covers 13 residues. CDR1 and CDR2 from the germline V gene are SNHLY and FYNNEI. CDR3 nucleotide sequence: TGTGCCAGCAGTGGGTCCTGGGGGAATGAAGCTTTCTTT. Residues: CASSGSWGNEAFF.

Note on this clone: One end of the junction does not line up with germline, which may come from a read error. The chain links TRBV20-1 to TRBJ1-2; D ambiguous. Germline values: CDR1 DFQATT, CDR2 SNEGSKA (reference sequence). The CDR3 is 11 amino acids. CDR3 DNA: TGCAGTGCAACCGACCAGAGGCAGCCACCCTTC. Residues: CSATDQRQPPF.

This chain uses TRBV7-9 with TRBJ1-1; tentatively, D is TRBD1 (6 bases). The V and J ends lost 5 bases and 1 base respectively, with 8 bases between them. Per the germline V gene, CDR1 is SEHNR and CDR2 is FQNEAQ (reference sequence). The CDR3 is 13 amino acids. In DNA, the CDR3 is TGTGCCAGCAGCCAGGGACAGAACACTGAAGCTTTCTTT. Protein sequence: CASSQGQNTEAFF.

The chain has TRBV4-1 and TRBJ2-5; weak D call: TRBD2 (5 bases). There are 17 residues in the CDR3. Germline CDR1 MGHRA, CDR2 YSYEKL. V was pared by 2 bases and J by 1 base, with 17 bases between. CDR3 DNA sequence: TGCGCCAGCAGCCAAATTAATCTCGGACTGACCCAAGAGACCCAGTACTTC. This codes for CASSQINLGLTQETQYF.

DNA of the CDR3: TGTGCCAGCAGTTACCAGAGCTCCTACGAGCAGTACTTC. Translated: CASSYQSSYEQYF. The chain is built from TRBV6-6 and TRBJ2-5; D uncertain. TRBJ2-7 matches the DNA end more closely, so the J call is doubtful. CDR3 length equals 13 residues. Germline V CDR1 and CDR2: MNHNY, SVGAGI (reference sequence).

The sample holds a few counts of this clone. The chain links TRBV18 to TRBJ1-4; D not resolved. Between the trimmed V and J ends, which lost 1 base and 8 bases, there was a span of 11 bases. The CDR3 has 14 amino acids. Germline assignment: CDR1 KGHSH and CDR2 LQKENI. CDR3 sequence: CASSPRGPDEKLFF. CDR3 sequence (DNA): TGTGCCAGCTCACCACGGGGTCCTGACGAAAAACTGTTTTTT.

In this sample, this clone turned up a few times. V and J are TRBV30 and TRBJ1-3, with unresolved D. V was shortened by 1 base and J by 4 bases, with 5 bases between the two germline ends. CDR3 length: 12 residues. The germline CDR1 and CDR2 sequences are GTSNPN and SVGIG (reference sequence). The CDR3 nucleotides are TGTGCCTGGAGTGGTACGGGAAACACCATATATTTT. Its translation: CAWSGTGNTIYF. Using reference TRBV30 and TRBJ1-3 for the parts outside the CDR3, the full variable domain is SQTIHQWPATLVQPVGSPLSLECTVEGTSNPNLYWYRQAAGRGLQLLFYSVGIGQISSEVPQNLSASRPQDRQFILSSKKLLLSDSGFYLCAWSGTGNTIYFGEGSWLTVV.

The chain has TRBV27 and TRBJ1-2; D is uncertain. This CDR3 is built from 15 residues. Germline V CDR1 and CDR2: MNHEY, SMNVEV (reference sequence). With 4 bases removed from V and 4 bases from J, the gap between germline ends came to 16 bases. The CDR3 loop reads CASSSSRKLRYGYTF. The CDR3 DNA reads TGTGCCAGCAGTTCCTCCCGGAAGCTTCGCTATGGCTACACCTTC.

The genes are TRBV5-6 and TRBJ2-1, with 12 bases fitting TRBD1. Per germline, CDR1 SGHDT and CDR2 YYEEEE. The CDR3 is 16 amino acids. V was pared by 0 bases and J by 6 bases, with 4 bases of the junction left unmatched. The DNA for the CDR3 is TGTGCCAGCAGCTTGGCGGGACAGGGGGCCCTCAATGAGCAGTTCTTC. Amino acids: CASSLAGQGALNEQFF.

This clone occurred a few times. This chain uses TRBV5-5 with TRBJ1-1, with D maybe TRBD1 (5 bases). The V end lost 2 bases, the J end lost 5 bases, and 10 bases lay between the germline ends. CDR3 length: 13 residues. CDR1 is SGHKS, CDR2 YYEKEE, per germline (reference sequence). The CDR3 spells CASSFSGGTEAFF. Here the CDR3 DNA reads TGTGCCAGCAGCTTCTCGGGGGGGACTGAAGCTTTCTTT.

CDR3 sequence reads: CATSRGTSGERVQYF. The CDR3 DNA is TGTGCCACCAGCAGAGGGACTAGCGGGGAGAGGGTGCAGTATTTT. V is TRBV15 and J is TRBJ2-3, with 12 bases aligning to TRBD2. This CDR3 has 15 amino acids. Germline V lookup: CDR1 LNHNV, CDR2 YYDKDF (reference sequence). Trimming removed 1 base from V and 11 bases from J; junction bases left unmatched: 7.

In DNA form, the CDR3 reads TGTGCCAGCAGTGAAGCATCGGGGGTCACTCGCGAGCAGTACGTC. It yields the protein CASSEASGVTREQYV. The V gene is TRBV2, the J gene TRBJ2-7; possible D gene TRBD2, 6 bases. Per germline, CDR1 SNHLY and CDR2 FYNNEI. CDR3 length: 15 residues. Trimming left V 0 bases short and J 6 bases short, with 15 bases between.

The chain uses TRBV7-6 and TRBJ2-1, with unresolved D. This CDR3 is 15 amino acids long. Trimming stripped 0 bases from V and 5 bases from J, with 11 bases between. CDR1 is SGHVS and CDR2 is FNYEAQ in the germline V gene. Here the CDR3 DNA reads TGTGCCAGCAGCTTAGCTCACGGTAGCCACAATGAGCAGTTCTTC. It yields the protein CASSLAHGSHNEQFF. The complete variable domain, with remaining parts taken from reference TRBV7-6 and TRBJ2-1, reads GAGVSQSPRYKVTKRGQDVALRCDPISGHVSLYWYRQALGQGPEFLTYFNYEAQQDKSGLPNDRFSAERPEGSISTLTIQRTEQRDSAMYRCASSLAHGSHNEQFFGPGTRLTVL.

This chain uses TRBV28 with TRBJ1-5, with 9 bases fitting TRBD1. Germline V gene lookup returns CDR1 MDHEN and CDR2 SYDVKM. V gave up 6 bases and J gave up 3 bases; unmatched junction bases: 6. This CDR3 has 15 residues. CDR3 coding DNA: TGTGCCAGCAGCAGCACAGGGGGCGTCAATCAGCCCCAGCATTTT. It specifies CASSSTGGVNQPQHF.

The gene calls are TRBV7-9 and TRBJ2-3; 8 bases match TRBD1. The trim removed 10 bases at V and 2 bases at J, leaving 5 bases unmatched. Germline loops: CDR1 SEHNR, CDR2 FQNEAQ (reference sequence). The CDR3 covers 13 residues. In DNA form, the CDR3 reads TGTGCCACGGGGACAGGCCCCACAGATACGCAGTATTTT. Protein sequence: CATGTGPTDTQYF.

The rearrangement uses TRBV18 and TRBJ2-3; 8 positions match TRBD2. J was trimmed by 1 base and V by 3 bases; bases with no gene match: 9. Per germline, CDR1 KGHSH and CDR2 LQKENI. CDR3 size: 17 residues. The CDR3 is CASSPPLSGGGTDTQYF. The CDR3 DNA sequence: TGTGCCAGCTCACCGCCCCTATCCGGGGGGGGCACAGATACGCAGTATTTT.

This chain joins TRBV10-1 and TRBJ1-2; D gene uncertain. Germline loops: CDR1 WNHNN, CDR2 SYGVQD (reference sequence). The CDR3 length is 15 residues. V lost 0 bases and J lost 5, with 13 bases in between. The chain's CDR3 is CASSESRQELYGYTF. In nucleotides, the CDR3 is TGCGCCAGCAGTGAGTCGCGGCAGGAGTTGTATGGCTACACCTTC.

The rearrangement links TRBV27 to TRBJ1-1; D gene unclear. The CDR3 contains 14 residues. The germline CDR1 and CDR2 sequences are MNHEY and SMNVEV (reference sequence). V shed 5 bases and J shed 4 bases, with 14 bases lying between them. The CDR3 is CASSPWYPGTEAFF. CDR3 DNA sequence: TGTGCCAGCAGTCCCTGGTACCCGGGCACTGAAGCTTTCTTT.

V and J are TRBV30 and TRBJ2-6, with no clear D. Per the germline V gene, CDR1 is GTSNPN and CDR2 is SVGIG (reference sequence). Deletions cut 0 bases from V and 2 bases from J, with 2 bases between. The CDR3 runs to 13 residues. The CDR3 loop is CAWSVTGANVLTF. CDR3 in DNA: TGTGCCTGGAGTGTAACTGGGGCCAACGTCCTGACTTTC.

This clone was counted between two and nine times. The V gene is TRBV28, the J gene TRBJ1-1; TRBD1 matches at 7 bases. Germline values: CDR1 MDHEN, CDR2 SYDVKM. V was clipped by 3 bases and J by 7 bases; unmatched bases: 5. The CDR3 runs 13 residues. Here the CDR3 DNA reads TGTGCCAGCAGTTTGCAACAGGGGTTTGAAGCTTTCTTT. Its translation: CASSLQQGFEAFF.

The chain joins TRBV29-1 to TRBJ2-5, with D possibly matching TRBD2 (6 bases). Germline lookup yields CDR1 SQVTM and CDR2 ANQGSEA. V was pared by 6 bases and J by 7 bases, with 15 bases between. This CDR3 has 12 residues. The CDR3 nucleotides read TGCAGCGTCGCTTCTAGCGCGGGGACCCAGTACTTC. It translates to CSVASSAGTQYF.

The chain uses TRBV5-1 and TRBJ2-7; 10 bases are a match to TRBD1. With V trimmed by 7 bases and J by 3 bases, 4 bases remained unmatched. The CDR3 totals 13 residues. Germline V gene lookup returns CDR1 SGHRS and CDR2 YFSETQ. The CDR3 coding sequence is TGCGCCAGCCACCGGGACAGGGGCTACGAGCAGTACTTC. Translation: CASHRDRGYEQYF. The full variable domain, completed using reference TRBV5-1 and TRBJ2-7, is KAGVTQTPRYLIKTRGQQVTLSCSPISGHRSVSWYQQTPGQGLQFLFEYFSETQRNKGNFPGRFSGRQFSNSRSEMNVSTLELGDSALYLCASHRDRGYEQYFGPGTRLTVT.